This TCR beta chain is drawn from a study of radiotherapy plus CTLA-4 blockade in lung cancer. The table came from immunoSEQ multiplex PCR; TCRdb's copy has only in-frame clones and leaves some out. The sample has 30,000 to 45,000 clones; 70% to 85% are singletons. From germline, CDR1 is SSHAT and CDR2 FNYEAQ (reference sequence). Trimming at V came to 5 bases and at J to 3 bases, leaving 5 bases not matched to a gene. CDR3 length equals 16 residues. The starting material was peripheral blood, obtained from a patient treated with radiotherapy plus ipilimumab. The chain couples TRBV7-7 to TRBJ2-3, with 13 bases aligning to TRBD2. This sequence originates from a human donor with non-small cell lung cancer who had stable disease on radiotherapy plus ipilimumab. CDR3 residues: CASSIGTSGETDTQYF. CDR3 coding DNA: TGTGCCAGCAGCATAGGGACTAGCGGGGAAACAGATACGCAGTATTTT.